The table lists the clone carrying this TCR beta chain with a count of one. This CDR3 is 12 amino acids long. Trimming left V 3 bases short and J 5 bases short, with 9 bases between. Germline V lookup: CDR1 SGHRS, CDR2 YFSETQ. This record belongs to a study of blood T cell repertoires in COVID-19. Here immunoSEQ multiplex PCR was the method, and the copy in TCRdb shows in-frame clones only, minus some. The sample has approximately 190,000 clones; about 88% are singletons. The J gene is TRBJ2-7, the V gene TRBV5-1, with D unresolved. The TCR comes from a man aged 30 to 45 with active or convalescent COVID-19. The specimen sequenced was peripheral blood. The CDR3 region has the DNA TGCGCCAGCAGCTCAGTTCAGGACGAGCAGTACGTC. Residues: CASSSVQDEQYV.